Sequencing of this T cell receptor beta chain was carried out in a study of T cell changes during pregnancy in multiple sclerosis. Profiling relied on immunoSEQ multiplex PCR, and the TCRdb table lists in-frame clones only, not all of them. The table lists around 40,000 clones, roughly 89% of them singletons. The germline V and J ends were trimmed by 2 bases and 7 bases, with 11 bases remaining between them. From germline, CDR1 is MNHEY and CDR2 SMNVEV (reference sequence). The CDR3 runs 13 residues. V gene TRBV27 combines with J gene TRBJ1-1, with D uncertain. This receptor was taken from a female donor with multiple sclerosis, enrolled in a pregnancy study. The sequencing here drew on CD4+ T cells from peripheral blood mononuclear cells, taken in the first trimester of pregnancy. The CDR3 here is CASSLRRVSEAFF. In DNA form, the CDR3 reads TGTGCCAGCAGTTTAAGGCGGGTCAGTGAAGCTTTCTTT.